The present T cell receptor beta chain was sequenced within a study of low-dose radiotherapy and immunotherapy resistance in tumors (dated by TCRdb to 2021 to 2024). Looking at the study overall: In Cohort 1, 0.5 Gy per fraction was delivered every 2 weeks, and a total PTV dose of 6.5 Gy was prescribed. Patients in Cohort 2 were given 1 Gy per fraction every two weeks, for a total of 13 Gy across 26 weeks. Patients were given nivolumab as a 240 mg flat dose every two weeks and ipilimumab at 1 mg/kg every six weeks, with both drugs delivered intravenously. Cyclophosphamide 200 mg/m2 was administered intravenously every two weeks, one day before each radiation and immunotherapy administration. Starting on cycle 1 day 1, patients took 300 mg of aspirin by mouth once a day for four cycles. No randomization into treatment groups was done for the people taking part in the trial. Eight patients were included in the translational analysis, namely three from the first dose cohort plus the first five from the second dose cohort.

From cysteine to phenylalanine, the CDR3 is 16 amino acids long. CDR3 DNA only is kept here, 48 bases in frame from base 1. Here V drops 4 bases and J drops 7 bases, and the junction holds 16 bases not matched to any gene. Sequences SGHDN (CDR1) and FVKESK (CDR2) are obtained from the germline V gene. The time point label on this specimen signifies: before trial treatment. Donors were enrolled in RACIN, a single-arm phase I dose-escalation trial in which nivolumab, ipilimumab, aspirin, low-dose cyclophosphamide and low-dose radiotherapy were combined. Eligible patients had advanced, TIL-negative solid tumors. To note about this clonotype: No antigen is known for it. A read error is the likely source, as a far larger clone sits one nucleotide away.

The sequencing machine was an Illumina HiSeq 2500. Superscript III and a set of TRAV- and TRBV-specific primers were used to synthesize first-strand cDNA, so that both TCRalpha and TCRbeta chains were covered. TCRs were amplified with Phusion for 20 to 25 PCR cycles, with a constant-region primer paired with the adapter attached to the V primers. The isolated mRNA was amplified using the MessageAmp II aRNA Amplification Kit, with in vitro transcription performed for around 16 hours at 37 degrees C. The Dynabeads mRNA DIRECT Purification Kit was used to isolate mRNA for TCR sequencing. Indexed Illumina adapters were added in a second Phusion PCR of approximately 27 cycles, after which AMPure XP beads were used to purify the products. Per the source publication's procedure: Using custom Perl scripts, TCR sequences that encoded the same protein were pooled, out-of-frame sequences were dropped, and the abundance of each clonotype was calculated. Any TCR sequence backed by just one read was left out of the analysis. Shannon entropy, Gini index, clonality, richness, and the frequency of TCRs shared between repertoires were included as repertoire metrics. TCRdb applied fastp at Q25 and MiXCR to the public reads, then kept only in-frame beta chains. One record per CDR3 amino acid sequence lists the most common genes and DNA. For this entry, the V and J calls and clone size follow TCRdb and not the study's own pipeline. This sample has some 57,000 distinct CDR3 sequences in its table, and roughly 24% of those were observed once. Jointly, the top ten make up around 5% of the sample.

Recombination joined TRBV14 with TRBJ2-7, with 7 central nucleotides matching TRBD2. The receptor was derived from a male donor with prostate cancer. Sequencing used PBMCs, obtained before treatment. DNA sequence: TGTGCCAGCAGCCTTCTGGGGAGCGGGATTGGTCATGAGCAGTACTTC. The translation is CASSLLGSGIGHEQYF.